One and the same sample provided the 14 T cell receptor beta chains below, sequenced in a study of graft-versus-host responses after intestinal transplantation. Some clones are missing from TCRdb's copy, which holds only in-frame ones; the method was immunoSEQ multiplex PCR. Seen here are under 20,000 clones, approximately 86% observed once, and the top ten hold 51%. Sample: bone marrow, taken roughly 130 days after transplant. These receptors all stem from a human patient who received an intestinal transplant, so some T cells may come from the graft donor.

The chain links TRBV29-1 to TRBJ2-5; D gene ambiguous. This CDR3 spans 9 amino acids. CDR1 SQVTM and CDR2 ANQGSEA come from the germline V gene. With 3 bases removed from V and 5 bases from J, the gap between germline ends came to 1 base. In DNA form, the CDR3 reads TGCAGCGTTGATGAGACCCAGTACTTC. Translated, it gives CSVDETQYF.

The J gene is TRBJ2-7, the V gene TRBV4-1; D unclear. The V end was cut by 4 bases, the J end by 3 bases, with 13 bases between. The germline gives CDR1 MGHRA, CDR2 YSYEKL. The CDR3 runs to 14 residues. CDR3 residues: CASSPDVTGYEQYF. The CDR3 bases are TGCGCCAGCAGCCCGGACGTAACGGGCTACGAGCAGTACTTC.

This chain links TRBV11-2 with TRBJ2-5; 8 bases align to TRBD2. With 4 bases clipped from V and 5 bases from J, the junction kept 6 bases outside the gene matches. CDR1 is SGHAT and CDR2 is FQNNGV in the germline V gene. The CDR3 sequence is 14 residues long. DNA of the CDR3: TGTGCCAGCAGCTCCAAGCGGGAGAGGGAGACCCAGTACTTC. Its translation is CASSSKRERETQYF.

The rearrangement joins TRBV11-2 to TRBJ2-6; D remains ambiguous. Trimming removed 5 bases at V and 5 bases at J, with 22 bases between. The CDR3 loop spans 18 amino acids. Looked up from germline, CDR1 is SGHAT and CDR2 is FQNNGV. In nucleotides, the CDR3 is TGTGCCAGCAGCATCATAGAATCTCGACAAAGTCGGGCCAACGTCCTGACTTTC. Protein: CASSIIESRQSRANVLTF.

This sequence joins TRBV10-1 and TRBJ2-1; D uncertain. This CDR3 is 13 amino acids long. The V gene lost 0 bases and the J gene lost 7 bases, with 7 bases spanning the gap. In germline, CDR1 is WNHNN, CDR2 SYGVQD (reference sequence). The CDR3 here is CASSESRRNEQFF. The CDR3 region has the DNA TGCGCCAGCAGTGAGTCCAGAAGAAATGAGCAGTTCTTC.

The V call is TRBV9, the J call TRBJ2-7; D perhaps matches TRBD1 (5 bases). CDR1 is SGDLS and CDR2 is YYNGEE in the germline V gene. CDR3 size: 14 residues. V lost 4 bases, J lost 0 bases, and 11 bases lay in between. Written as DNA, the CDR3 is TGTGCCAGCAGCTCAAGTGGGGCCTCCTACGAGCAGTACTTC. It codes for CASSSSGASYEQYF.

J is TRBJ1-5 and V is TRBV19; a weak D match, TRBD1 (5 bases). Germline-derived CDR1 and CDR2 are LNHDA and SQIVND (reference sequence). The ends were cut back, 5 bases at V and 5 bases at J, with 16 bases in the middle. The CDR3 loop spans 15 amino acids. The CDR3 loop is CASSPAGSTHQPQHF. CDR3 DNA sequence: TGTGCCAGTAGTCCCGCAGGGAGTACCCATCAGCCCCAGCATTTT.

CDR3 nucleotides: TGTGCCTGGATTGTAGCAGGGATAGGGAGCTATGGCTACACCTTC. Its protein is CAWIVAGIGSYGYTF. The gene calls are TRBV30 and TRBJ1-2; possibly TRBD1 for D (5 bases). V was shortened by 4 bases and J by 4 bases, with 19 bases between the two germline ends. CDR1 and CDR2 (germline): GTSNPN, SVGIG (reference sequence). This CDR3 has 15 residues.

This clone was found a few times. The J gene is TRBJ2-2, the V gene TRBV30; 8 bases map to TRBD1. J lost 3 bases, V lost 3 bases, and 6 bases had no gene match. CDR3 length: 15 amino acids. Germline V CDR1 and CDR2: GTSNPN, SVGIG (reference sequence). The CDR3 nucleotides read TGTGCCTGGAGATTGGACAGGGTTGACACCGGGGAGCTGTTTTTT. It is translated as CAWRLDRVDTGELFF.

The rearrangement uses TRBV29-1 and TRBJ1-1; D is perhaps TRBD1 (5 bases). From germline, CDR1 is SQVTM and CDR2 ANQGSEA. Trimming cost V 6 bases and J 0 bases, with 8 bases left between them. CDR3 length: 12 amino acids. The chain's CDR3 is CSVGHMNTEAFF. In DNA form, the CDR3 reads TGCAGCGTCGGACACATGAACACTGAAGCTTTCTTT.

In its sample, this clone was seen once. The chain employs TRBV29-1 and TRBJ2-1; tentative D call: TRBD2 (6 bases). The CDR3 contains 14 residues. Germline V gene sequence: CDR1 SQVTM, CDR2 ANQGSEA. V was cut by 5 bases and J by 2 bases, with 13 bases left in between. As DNA, the CDR3 is TGCAGCGTTATAGCTGCGGGACCCTACAATGAGCAGTTCTTC. The encoded protein is CSVIAAGPYNEQFF.

The chain has TRBV30 and TRBJ1-6; 9 bases match TRBD1. The germline gives CDR1 GTSNPN, CDR2 SVGIG (reference sequence). The CDR3 is 18 amino acids. V gave up 0 bases and J gave up 1 base; unmatched junction bases: 7. In nucleotides, the CDR3 is TGTGCCTGGAGTGTACTTCCGGACAGGGGTTCCTATAATTCACCCCTCCACTTT. Residues: CAWSVLPDRGSYNSPLHF.

To note about this clone: Its ends do not fully match the called genes, so a read error is possible. Additional DNA sequences in this sample encode the identical CDR3. V gene TRBV5-4 combines with J gene TRBJ2-1, with unresolved D. The germline CDR1 and CDR2 sequences are SGHNT and YYREEE (reference sequence). The CDR3 totals 15 residues. CDR3 DNA sequence: TGCGCCAGCAGCTTGGACCCCAGCTCCTACAATGAGCAGTTCTTC. Amino acids: CASSLDPSSYNEQFF.

This clone is categorized as medium-sized (0.01 to 0.1%). The rearrangement links TRBV6-4 to TRBJ2-2; tentatively, D is TRBD2 (5 bases). This CDR3 spans 14 amino acids. CDR1 and CDR2 (germline): MRHNA, SNTAGT. V lost 3 bases to trimming and J lost 1 base, with 6 bases between them. In nucleotides, the CDR3 is TGTGCCAGCAGTGATCGGGAGAACACCGGGGAGCTGTTTTTT. Its translation: CASSDRENTGELFF.